Listed below are T cell receptor beta chains from one sample, sequenced in a study of blood T cell repertoires in COVID-19. This table comes from immunoSEQ multiplex PCR, and its TCRdb copy is limited to in-frame clones, with some not included. This table holds roughly 200,000 clones, 87% found once. The material sequenced was PBMCs or T cells enriched from blood (not recorded which). All receptors derive from a man aged 25 to 40 in a cohort exposed to, infected with or recovered from COVID-19 (not recorded which). CDR3s leave out the opening cysteine and the closing phenylalanine or tryptophan.

V gene | CDR3 protein
TRBV18 | ASSPPRGRTEAF
TRBV19 | ASSIGQGIGYT
TRBV7-2 | ASSRAGLAGDEQF
TRBV27 | ASSLGRDTEAF
TRBV6-1 | ASSDWGRSNQPQH
TRBV27 | ASSSAGQGYLGYT
TRBV27 | ASSPLTGTGDTYEQY
TRBV28 | ASRGTGTSGGGDNEQF
TRBV2 | ASIRTLSSYEQY
TRBV7-9 | ASSFRDRSSQPIY
TRBV6-5 | ASEDRTWAQPQH
TRBV11-3 | ASSLTRRADYNEQF
TRBV14 | ASSRAGATYEQY
TRBV27 | ASSFLISGSVNEQF
TRBV10-2 | ASRSMNTEAF
TRBV9 | ASTSGNTGELF
TRBV14 | ASSPRFGGTDTQY
TRBV28 | ASSPLDLNTEAF
TRBV7-6 | ASRQTGGGSDTQY
TRBV9 | ASSVGGLAEHNEQF
TRBV24-1 | ATSEGSYGYT
TRBV9 | ASSVGLGSYEQY
TRBV6-5 | ASSWTPEAF
TRBV4-2 | ASSHRTGEETQY
TRBV4-3 | ASSLGAGDTQY
TRBV19 | ASSISSPGGTEAF